These T cell receptor beta chains were read from a single sample in a study of blood T cell repertoires in COVID-19. The assay was immunoSEQ multiplex PCR, and TCRdb's table has in-frame clones only and misses some. Among approximately 180,000 clones listed, roughly four fifths were seen once. Specimen: peripheral blood. The receptors derive from a woman of 80 years or more with COVID-19, enrolled during active disease. CDR3s include the opening cysteine and the closing phenylalanine or tryptophan. Fields, in order: J gene, V gene, clone size, CDR3 length, D gene, CDR3 DNA, CDR3 protein. D genes are given only for firm matches. Size is stated for part of the rows, as once, few or many counts, or as a class when the clone is expanded.

j_call: TRBJ1-1
v_call: TRBV11-3
clone_size: NA
cdr3_length: 15
d_call: NA
cdr3_nt: TGTGCCAGCAGCTTAGTGGGTGGAGGGAACACTGAAGCTTTCTTT
cdr3_aa: CASSLVGGGNTEAFF

j_call: TRBJ2-7
v_call: TRBV15
clone_size: NA
cdr3_length: 14
d_call: NA
cdr3_nt: TGTGCCACCAGCAGAACGACAGCTTCCTACGAGCAGTACTTC
cdr3_aa: CATSRTTASYEQYF

j_call: TRBJ2-5
v_call: TRBV5-1
clone_size: NA
cdr3_length: 18
d_call: TRBD2
cdr3_nt: TGCGCCAGCAGCTTGGGAGGGTGGGCTAGCGGAAACCAAGAGACCCAGTACTTC
cdr3_aa: CASSLGGWASGNQETQYF

j_call: TRBJ2-1
v_call: TRBV4-2
clone_size: once
cdr3_length: 14
d_call: TRBD1
cdr3_nt: TGTGCCAGCAGCACTCGGACAGGTTACAATGAGCAGTTCTTC
cdr3_aa: CASSTRTGYNEQFF

j_call: TRBJ2-5
v_call: TRBV29-1
clone_size: NA
cdr3_length: 13
d_call: TRBD2
cdr3_nt: TGCAGCGTTGAACTGGGGCGGGGGGAGACCCAGTACTTC
cdr3_aa: CSVELGRGETQYF

j_call: TRBJ2-7
v_call: TRBV27
clone_size: NA
cdr3_length: 14
d_call: NA
cdr3_nt: TGTGCCAGCAGGCCGCGGGACAGTACTTACGAGCAGTACTTC
cdr3_aa: CASRPRDSTYEQYF

j_call: TRBJ1-5
v_call: TRBV5-1
clone_size: NA
cdr3_length: 12
d_call: NA
cdr3_nt: TGCGCCAGCAGCTCGGGCAATCAGCCCCAGCATTTT
cdr3_aa: CASSSGNQPQHF

j_call: TRBJ2-1
v_call: TRBV19
clone_size: NA
cdr3_length: 17
d_call: TRBD2
cdr3_nt: TGTGCCAGTAGTCTAGGGACTAGCGGGAGGTTTTCCAATGAGCAGTTCTTC
cdr3_aa: CASSLGTSGRFSNEQFF

j_call: TRBJ2-7
v_call: TRBV10-1
clone_size: NA
cdr3_length: 16
d_call: TRBD2
cdr3_nt: TGCGCCAGCAGTGAGTCGACTAGCGGGAGCTCCTACGAGCAGTACTTC
cdr3_aa: CASSESTSGSSYEQYF

j_call: TRBJ2-1
v_call: TRBV6-5
clone_size: NA
cdr3_length: 14
d_call: NA
cdr3_nt: TGTGCCAGCAGTTACTACCTCTCCGGTAGTGAGCAGTTCTTC
cdr3_aa: CASSYYLSGSEQFF

j_call: TRBJ2-2
v_call: TRBV7-9
clone_size: NA
cdr3_length: 14
d_call: NA
cdr3_nt: TGTGCCAGCAGGCCCACAGGGTTCGCCGGGGAGCTGTTTTTT
cdr3_aa: CASRPTGFAGELFF

j_call: TRBJ2-3
v_call: TRBV4-1
clone_size: NA
cdr3_length: 15
d_call: NA
cdr3_nt: TGCGCCAGCAGCCAAGGGGCTAGCCCCGCAGATACGCAGTATTTT
cdr3_aa: CASSQGASPADTQYF

j_call: TRBJ2-1
v_call: TRBV7-8
clone_size: NA
cdr3_length: 16
d_call: TRBD1
cdr3_nt: TGTGCCAGCAGCTCCCTCCGACAGGGGGCTGGTAATGAGCAGTTCTTC
cdr3_aa: CASSSLRQGAGNEQFF

j_call: TRBJ2-3
v_call: TRBV7-8
clone_size: NA
cdr3_length: 15
d_call: TRBD1
cdr3_nt: TGTGCCAGCAGCTTAGTAACAGGGGGCCCAGATACGCAGTATTTT
cdr3_aa: CASSLVTGGPDTQYF

j_call: TRBJ2-7
v_call: TRBV7-9
clone_size: NA
cdr3_length: 14
d_call: NA
cdr3_nt: TGTGCCAGCAGGTCGTTGATCGGCGGGGACGAGCAGTACTTC
cdr3_aa: CASRSLIGGDEQYF

j_call: TRBJ2-5
v_call: TRBV5-1
clone_size: NA
cdr3_length: 13
d_call: NA
cdr3_nt: TGCGCCAGCAGGTACTCGGACCAAGAGACCCAGTACTTC
cdr3_aa: CASRYSDQETQYF

j_call: TRBJ2-4
v_call: TRBV30
clone_size: NA
cdr3_length: 16
d_call: NA
cdr3_nt: TGTGCCTGGAGTCCTGGACAGCCTCTAGCCAAAAACATTCAGTACTTC
cdr3_aa: CAWSPGQPLAKNIQYF

j_call: TRBJ2-3
v_call: TRBV27
clone_size: once
cdr3_length: 17
d_call: NA
cdr3_nt: TGTGCCAGCAGTTTATTAGGAATGGAGTTTAGCACAGATACGCAGTATTTT
cdr3_aa: CASSLLGMEFSTDTQYF

j_call: TRBJ2-7
v_call: TRBV28
clone_size: NA
cdr3_length: 15
d_call: NA
cdr3_nt: TGTGCCAGCACCCTCCTGGCGGGCGGCTCCTACGAGCAGTACTTC
cdr3_aa: CASTLLAGGSYEQYF

j_call: TRBJ2-4
v_call: TRBV18
clone_size: NA
cdr3_length: 16
d_call: NA
cdr3_nt: TGTGCCAGCTCGCCTACAGGAAGATTGGACAAAAACATTCAGTACTTC
cdr3_aa: CASSPTGRLDKNIQYF

j_call: TRBJ2-1
v_call: TRBV7-2
clone_size: NA
cdr3_length: 15
d_call: TRBD2
cdr3_nt: TGTGCCAGCAGCCCGGGACTAGCGGGAGTCAATGAGCAGTTCTTC
cdr3_aa: CASSPGLAGVNEQFF

j_call: TRBJ1-6
v_call: TRBV10-3
clone_size: NA
cdr3_length: 14
d_call: NA
cdr3_nt: TGTGCCATCAGTGAGTTAGGGGTTAATTCACCCCTCCACTTT
cdr3_aa: CAISELGVNSPLHF

j_call: TRBJ1-1
v_call: TRBV11-3
clone_size: few
cdr3_length: 14
d_call: TRBD1
cdr3_nt: TGTGCCAGCAGCTTAGGGGACAGGGGCCCTGAAGCTTTCTTT
cdr3_aa: CASSLGDRGPEAFF

j_call: TRBJ1-6
v_call: TRBV11-3
clone_size: NA
cdr3_length: 16
d_call: NA
cdr3_nt: TGTGCCAGCAGCTTAAATTCCCCGGAGGCCAATTCACCCCTCCACTTT
cdr3_aa: CASSLNSPEANSPLHF

j_call: TRBJ2-7
v_call: TRBV2
clone_size: NA
cdr3_length: 13
d_call: NA
cdr3_nt: TGTGCCAGCAGGGCAGCCGGGGTTGGCGAGCAGTACTTC
cdr3_aa: CASRAAGVGEQYF

j_call: TRBJ2-7
v_call: TRBV10-3
clone_size: once
cdr3_length: 16
d_call: TRBD2
cdr3_nt: TGTGCCATCAGCCACTTGACTAGCGCAGCCTCCTACGAGCAGTACTTC
cdr3_aa: CAISHLTSAASYEQYF

j_call: TRBJ2-2
v_call: TRBV9
clone_size: NA
cdr3_length: 14
d_call: NA
cdr3_nt: TGTGCCAGCAGCGTGTCCCAGATGACCGGGGAGCTGTTTTTT
cdr3_aa: CASSVSQMTGELFF

j_call: TRBJ1-2
v_call: TRBV4-1
clone_size: NA
cdr3_length: 17
d_call: NA
cdr3_nt: TGCGCCAGCAGCCAAGAAAGATCTCGGGGGATTAACTATGGCTACACCTTC
cdr3_aa: CASSQERSRGINYGYTF

j_call: TRBJ2-7
v_call: TRBV19
clone_size: NA
cdr3_length: 17
d_call: TRBD1
cdr3_nt: TGTGCCAGTAGTAGCCCGGGACAGGGGCGAAACTCCTACGAGCAGTACTTC
cdr3_aa: CASSSPGQGRNSYEQYF

j_call: TRBJ2-1
v_call: TRBV6-5
clone_size: NA
cdr3_length: 14
d_call: NA
cdr3_nt: TGTGCCAGCGGACAGAGGGTCGGAGGCAATGAGCAGTTCTTC
cdr3_aa: CASGQRVGGNEQFF

j_call: TRBJ2-7
v_call: TRBV20-1
clone_size: few
cdr3_length: 11
d_call: NA
cdr3_nt: TGCAGTGCGAATGGGCCCTACGAGCAGTACTTC
cdr3_aa: CSANGPYEQYF

j_call: TRBJ1-4
v_call: TRBV6-6
clone_size: few
cdr3_length: 14
d_call: NA
cdr3_nt: TGTGCCAGCAGTTACTCCAGGGGTGGGGAAAAACTGTTTTTT
cdr3_aa: CASSYSRGGEKLFF

j_call: TRBJ1-6
v_call: TRBV27
clone_size: NA
cdr3_length: 14
d_call: TRBD1
cdr3_nt: TGTGCCAGCAGTCCGGACAGGAGGAGTTCACCCCTCCACTTT
cdr3_aa: CASSPDRRSSPLHF

j_call: TRBJ2-7
v_call: TRBV7-8
clone_size: NA
cdr3_length: 15
d_call: TRBD2
cdr3_nt: TGTGCCAGCAGCTTAGAAGCGGGAGTGGCCTACGAGCAGTACTTC
cdr3_aa: CASSLEAGVAYEQYF

j_call: TRBJ1-1
v_call: TRBV11-3
clone_size: NA
cdr3_length: 15
d_call: NA
cdr3_nt: TGTGCCAGCAGCCCGGACAGCCATCAGTCCACTGAAGCTTTCTTT
cdr3_aa: CASSPDSHQSTEAFF

j_call: TRBJ2-2
v_call: TRBV6-5
clone_size: NA
cdr3_length: 16
d_call: NA
cdr3_nt: TGTGCCAGCAGTTACTCGAGGCTAGTGGCCACCGGGGAGCTGTTTTTT
cdr3_aa: CASSYSRLVATGELFF

j_call: TRBJ2-7
v_call: TRBV4-2
clone_size: NA
cdr3_length: 19
d_call: TRBD2
cdr3_nt: TGTGCCAGCAGCCAAGGACCGACTAGCGGGAGGGGGGTGGTCTACGAGCAGTACTTC
cdr3_aa: CASSQGPTSGRGVVYEQYF

j_call: TRBJ1-1
v_call: TRBV5-5
clone_size: NA
cdr3_length: 14
d_call: NA
cdr3_nt: TGTGCCAGCAGTTCCTTGGGGCGGAACACTGAAGCTTTCTTT
cdr3_aa: CASSSLGRNTEAFF

j_call: TRBJ2-3
v_call: TRBV5-1
clone_size: once
cdr3_length: 15
d_call: NA
cdr3_nt: TGCGCCAGCAGCTTTTGGGGACAAACGTCAGATACGCAGTATTTT
cdr3_aa: CASSFWGQTSDTQYF

j_call: TRBJ2-2
v_call: TRBV28
clone_size: NA
cdr3_length: 15
d_call: NA
cdr3_nt: TGTGCCAGCAGGACCCAATGGGCGAGCACCGGGGAGCTGTTTTTT
cdr3_aa: CASRTQWASTGELFF

j_call: TRBJ2-1
v_call: TRBV24-1
clone_size: NA
cdr3_length: 16
d_call: NA
cdr3_nt: TGTGCCACCAGTGACCCTGGGGCGGAGTCCAGGGATGAGCAGTTCTTC
cdr3_aa: CATSDPGAESRDEQFF

j_call: TRBJ2-2
v_call: TRBV5-4
clone_size: NA
cdr3_length: 17
d_call: TRBD2
cdr3_nt: TGTGCCAGCAGCGCCAGGGGAGCGGGAGCCGACACCGGGGAGCTGTTTTTT
cdr3_aa: CASSARGAGADTGELFF

j_call: TRBJ1-1
v_call: TRBV4-3
clone_size: few
cdr3_length: 15
d_call: TRBD1
cdr3_nt: TGCGCCAGCAGCTCCCACAGGGGGCCGAACACTGAAGCTTTCTTT
cdr3_aa: CASSSHRGPNTEAFF

j_call: TRBJ1-2
v_call: TRBV5-6
clone_size: NA
cdr3_length: 13
d_call: NA
cdr3_nt: TGTGCCAGCAGCTTTAACAGTAACTATGGCTACACCTTC
cdr3_aa: CASSFNSNYGYTF

j_call: TRBJ1-3
v_call: TRBV28
clone_size: NA
cdr3_length: 15
d_call: TRBD1
cdr3_nt: TGTGCCAGCAGGGGACAGGGGGTAGGTGGAAACACCATATATTTT
cdr3_aa: CASRGQGVGGNTIYF

j_call: TRBJ2-5
v_call: TRBV10-1
clone_size: many
cdr3_length: 14
d_call: NA
cdr3_nt: TGCGCCAGCAGTGAGTCAGGAGACGAAGAGACCCAGTACTTC
cdr3_aa: CASSESGDEETQYF

j_call: TRBJ2-7
v_call: TRBV24-1
clone_size: NA
cdr3_length: 12
d_call: NA
cdr3_nt: TGTGCCACCAGCGCCGAAGGGGACGAGCAGTACTTC
cdr3_aa: CATSAEGDEQYF

j_call: TRBJ1-5
v_call: TRBV3-1/TRBV3-2
clone_size: NA
cdr3_length: 16
d_call: NA
cdr3_nt: TGTGCCAGCAGCCAAGAACCCCCTGGAGGAAATCAGCCCCAGCATTTT
cdr3_aa: CASSQEPPGGNQPQHF

j_call: TRBJ2-5
v_call: TRBV9
clone_size: NA
cdr3_length: 15
d_call: NA
cdr3_nt: TGTGCCAGCAGCGTAGGCGGCAGGGTCCAAGAGACCCAGTACTTC
cdr3_aa: CASSVGGRVQETQYF